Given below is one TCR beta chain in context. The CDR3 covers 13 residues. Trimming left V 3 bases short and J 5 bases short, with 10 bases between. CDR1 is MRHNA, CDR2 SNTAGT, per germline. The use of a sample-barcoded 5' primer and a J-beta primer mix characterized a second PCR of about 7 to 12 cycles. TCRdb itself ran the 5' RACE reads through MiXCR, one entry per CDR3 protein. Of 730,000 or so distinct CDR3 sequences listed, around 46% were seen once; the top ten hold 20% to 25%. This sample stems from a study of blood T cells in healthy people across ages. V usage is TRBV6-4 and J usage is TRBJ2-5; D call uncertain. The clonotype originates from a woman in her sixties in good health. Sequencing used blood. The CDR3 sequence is CASSDSSPETQYF. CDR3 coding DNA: TGTGCCAGCAGTGATTCCAGCCCCGAGACCCAGTACTTC.